Listed here are 10 T cell receptor beta chains from one sample, sequenced in a study of radiation and T cells in renal cell carcinoma. Time point given: blood 4 weeks post-SBRT, at nephrectomy. Treatment described: 15 Gy SBRT to primary tumor, nephrectomy 4 weeks later. Repertoires were generated with immunoSEQ multiplex PCR, while TCRdb's copy carries only in-frame clones and drops some. The table has about 86,000 clones, around four fifths seen once. Here the sequenced sample was blood, taken from a patient whose treatment included radiotherapy and nephrectomy. Source of these receptors: a middle-aged man with renal cell carcinoma.

The chain links TRBV19 to TRBJ2-3; no firm D call. This CDR3 is 14 amino acids long. V was cut by 3 bases and J by 4 bases, with 11 bases left in between. Looked up from germline, CDR1 is LNHDA and CDR2 is SQIVND (reference sequence). The DNA of the CDR3 is TGTGCCAGTAGTATGGGAATAGGGTCAGATACGCAGTATTTT. Its translation is CASSMGIGSDTQYF.

This CDR3 is CASSSQGINSGNTIYF. The CDR3 coding sequence is TGTGCCAGCAGTTCACAGGGGATAAACTCTGGAAACACCATATATTTT. This chain links TRBV6-6 with TRBJ1-3; 7 bases are shared with TRBD1. The CDR3 is 16 residues long. Trimming took 4 bases from V and 0 from J; bases not matched to a gene: 6. CDR1 MNHNY and CDR2 SVGAGI come from the germline V gene (reference sequence).

This clone was counted only a few times. CDR3 DNA sequence: TGTGCCAGCAGCGAGTACCAGGGTTCAGGAGCTTTCTTT. This codes for CASSEYQGSGAFF. The chain is built from TRBV7-2 and TRBJ1-1, with D perhaps matching TRBD1 (5 bases). This CDR3 contains 13 residues. The V and J ends lost 5 bases and 10 bases respectively, with 17 bases between them. CDR1 is SGHTA and CDR2 is FQGNSA in the germline V gene. The whole variable domain, remainder taken from reference TRBV7-2 and TRBJ1-1, is GAGVSQSPSNKVTEKGKDVELRCDPISGHTALYWYRQSLGQGLEFLIYFQGNSAPDKSGLPSDRFSAERTGGSVSTLTIQRTQQEDSAVYLCASSEYQGSGAFFGQGTRLTVV.

The V call is TRBV7-2, the J call TRBJ1-1; the D gene is possibly TRBD1 (5 bases). Germline V lookup: CDR1 SGHTA, CDR2 FQGNSA. V gave up 0 bases and J gave up 2 bases, with 10 bases separating them. The CDR3 contains 15 residues. In DNA, the CDR3 is TGTGCCAGCAGCTTAGCTCCCCAGGGTAACACTGAAGCTTTCTTT. Amino acids: CASSLAPQGNTEAFF.

This chain connects TRBV9 to TRBJ1-2; D is unresolved. V gave up 2 bases and J gave up 5 bases, with 10 bases separating them. Looked up from germline, CDR1 is SGDLS and CDR2 is YYNGEE. The CDR3 loop spans 13 amino acids. This CDR3 reads CASSVGQEYGYTF. The CDR3 nucleotides are TGTGCCAGCAGCGTGGGCCAAGAGTATGGCTACACCTTC.

The gene calls are TRBV6-1 and TRBJ1-2; the match to TRBD1 covers 9 bases. This CDR3 contains 13 residues. With 3 bases clipped from V and 6 bases from J, the junction kept 2 bases outside the gene matches. CDR1 and CDR2 from the germline V gene are MNHNS and SASEGT. CDR3 sequence (DNA): TGTGCCAGCAGTGACGGGACAGGGAATGGCTACACCTTC. Encoded protein: CASSDGTGNGYTF.

V gene TRBV9 combines with J gene TRBJ1-4; D not certain. V dropped 0 bases and J dropped 0 bases, with 6 bases sitting between them. The germline V gene has CDR1 SGDLS and CDR2 YYNGEE. The CDR3 loop spans 15 amino acids. The CDR3 spells CASSVGRATNEKLFF. The CDR3 DNA sequence: TGTGCCAGCAGCGTAGGACGAGCAACTAATGAAAAACTGTTTTTT.

V is TRBV6-1 and J is TRBJ1-6; no clear D gene. The V and J ends lost 4 bases and 5 bases respectively, with 6 bases between them. The CDR3 spans 13 residues. Germline-derived CDR1 and CDR2 are MNHNS and SASEGT. The CDR3: CASSANNNSPLHF. The DNA for the CDR3 is TGTGCCAGCAGTGCTAACAATAATTCACCCCTCCACTTT.

The V gene is TRBV6-6, the J gene TRBJ1-3; no definite D call. V lost 4 bases and J 0 bases, leaving 10 bases between the germline ends. The CDR3 length is 15 residues. CDR1 is MNHNY and CDR2 is SVGAGI in the germline V gene (reference sequence). The CDR3 DNA is TGTGCCAGCAGTTTATTACAACCCTCTGGAAACACCATATATTTT. Encoded protein: CASSLLQPSGNTIYF.

This sequence joins TRBV5-8 and TRBJ2-3; D is unresolved. CDR3 length: 16 residues. CDR1 and CDR2 from the germline V gene are SGHTS and YDEGEE. Deletions cut 4 bases from V and 0 bases from J, with 15 bases between. The CDR3 here is CASSHGPTPSTDTQYF. The CDR3 DNA sequence: TGTGCCAGCAGCCATGGCCCGACACCCAGCACAGATACGCAGTATTTT.